The rows below give T cell receptor beta chains drawn from one sample of a study of blood T cell repertoires in COVID-19. TCRdb keeps only in-frame clones here, not all; method: immunoSEQ multiplex PCR. This table holds about 46,000 clones, about 80% found once. The sample comprised peripheral blood. The receptor set was obtained from a man aged 55-75 years with acute or convalescent COVID-19. The CDR3 runs from the conserved cysteine through the conserved F or W. A D gene is named only where the DNA matches it firmly. Size values are once, few and many counts, or a class for expanded clones, and some rows have none.

v_gene	d_gene	j_gene	abundance	CDR3aa	CDR3nt
TRBV20-1	NA	TRBJ1-2	NA	CSASPSPYGYTF	TGCAGTGCTAGTCCCTCCCCGTATGGCTACACCTTC
TRBV29-1	NA	TRBJ2-6	NA	CSVYSGTTDWSF	TGCAGCGTCTACTCCGGGACAACGGACTGGTCTTTC
TRBV5-4	TRBD2	TRBJ2-3	once	CASSPDTGRAQYF	TGTGCCAGCAGCCCGGATACCGGGAGGGCGCAGTATTTT
TRBV7-2	TRBD1	TRBJ1-2	NA	CASSQKQGGNYGYTF	TGTGCCAGCAGCCAAAAACAGGGGGGCAACTATGGCTACACCTTC
TRBV10-3	TRBD1	TRBJ2-6	NA	CAISGDSTSGANVLTF	TGTGCCATCAGTGGGGACAGCACCTCTGGGGCCAACGTCCTGACTTTC
TRBV29-1	NA	TRBJ1-2	NA	CSVLGPADGYTF	TGCAGCGTCCTGGGCCCTGCAGATGGCTACACCTTC
TRBV2	NA	TRBJ1-6	NA	CASSGQQVYNSPLHF	TGTGCCAGCAGCGGCCAACAGGTCTATAATTCACCCCTCCACTTT
TRBV6-2/TRBV6-3	TRBD1	TRBJ2-1	NA	CASSRPGQGFYNEQFF	TGTGCCAGCAGTCGCCCGGGACAGGGGTTCTACAATGAGCAGTTCTTC
TRBV5-1	NA	TRBJ1-6	NA	CASSLAPGRENHF	TGCGCCAGCAGCTTGGCCCCGGGAAGAGAAAACCACTTT
TRBV3-1/TRBV3-2	TRBD2	TRBJ2-3	NA	CASSFTSGGYTDTQYF	TGTGCCAGCAGCTTCACTAGCGGGGGGTACACAGATACGCAGTATTTT
TRBV25-1	TRBD1	TRBJ2-2	NA	CASSAGGDTGELFF	TGTGCCAGCAGTGCAGGGGGCGACACCGGGGAGCTGTTTTTT
TRBV5-1	NA	TRBJ1-1	NA	CASSLQGDTEAFF	TGCGCCAGCAGCTTGCAGGGTGACACTGAAGCTTTCTTT
TRBV5-1	TRBD1	TRBJ1-4	NA	CASSRGQGEEKLFF	TGCGCCAGCAGCCGGGGACAGGGAGAAGAAAAACTGTTTTTT
TRBV10-3	TRBD1	TRBJ1-2	few	CAIPDRGYGYTF	TGTGCCATCCCTGACAGGGGTTATGGCTACACCTTC